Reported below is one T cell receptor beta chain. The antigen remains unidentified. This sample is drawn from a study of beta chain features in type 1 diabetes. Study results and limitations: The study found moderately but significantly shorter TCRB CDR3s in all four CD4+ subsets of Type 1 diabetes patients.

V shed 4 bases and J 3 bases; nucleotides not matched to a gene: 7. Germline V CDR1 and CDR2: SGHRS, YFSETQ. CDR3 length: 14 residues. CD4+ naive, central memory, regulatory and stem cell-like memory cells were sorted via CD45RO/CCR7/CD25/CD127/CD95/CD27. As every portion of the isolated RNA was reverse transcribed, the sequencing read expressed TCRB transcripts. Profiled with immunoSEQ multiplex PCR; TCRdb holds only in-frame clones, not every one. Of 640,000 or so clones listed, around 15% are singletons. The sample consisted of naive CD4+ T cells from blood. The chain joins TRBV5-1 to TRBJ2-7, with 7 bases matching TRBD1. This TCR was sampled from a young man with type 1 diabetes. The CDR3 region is CASSVPGTDYEQYF. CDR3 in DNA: TGCGCCAGCAGCGTTCCCGGGACAGACTACGAGCAGTACTTC.